This T cell receptor beta chain was sequenced during a study of blood T cell repertoires in COVID-19. Across the whole study: What the recovered Cohort 3 donors had was two negative PCRs, clearance, or symptom resolution.

Cohorts were determined from participant-reported clinical history. In the authors' methods: Quantification of nucleated cells was approximated via reference gene primer amplification. Produced via immunoSEQ multiplex PCR; TCRdb's table is partial and in-frame only. V, J and clone size are taken as reported in that table, and D and trimming were inferred from the DNA itself. The sample includes roughly 200,000 clones, about 88% seen only once; the top ten take approximately 25%. The CDR3 has 15 amino acids. Germline lookup yields CDR1 SGHDT and CDR2 YYEEEE. V was pared by 4 bases and J by 3 bases, with 8 bases of the junction left unmatched.

This rearrangement joins TRBV5-6 to TRBJ1-2; 8 bases line up with TRBD1. The source of this sequence is a woman aged 40 to 50 in a cohort exposed to, infected with or recovered from COVID-19 (not recorded which). The sequenced sample was PBMCs or T cells enriched from blood (not recorded which). This CDR3 reads CASSPGGRGHYGYTF. DNA of the CDR3: TGTGCCAGCAGCCCAGGGGGCAGGGGACACTATGGCTACACCTTC.